This T cell receptor beta chain was sequenced for a study of cytomegalovirus exposure and HLA in healthy donors. Study-wide points: The study recorded 160 or so TCR beta chains that were cytomegalovirus-associated. Later on, an analysis found that several of the most significant clusters appeared to be linked to common viral pathogens, which included parvovirus B19.

This clone has just a few counts. The antigen is not known. PCR used 60 Vbeta primers and 13 Jbeta primers. Using immunoSEQ multiplex PCR, the repertoire was profiled, and TCRdb retains in-frame clones only, with some absent. The sample yields about 140,000 clones, 8.9% seen once. Per germline, CDR1 SGHNT and CDR2 YENEEA. With 5 bases removed from V and 2 bases from J, the gap between germline ends came to 12 bases. CDR3 length equals 15 residues. The rearrangement uses TRBV11-3 and TRBJ1-4; perhaps TRBD1 as D (6 bases). Sequencing was performed on PBMCs. This clonotype was sampled from a woman in her thirties or forties in good health and CMV-seropositive. The CDR3 is CASSQGLQTNEKLFF. Here the CDR3 DNA reads TGTGCCAGCAGCCAGGGGTTACAGACTAATGAAAAACTGTTTTTT.